The 11 T cell receptor beta chains reported below all come from one sample, sequenced in a study of blood T cell repertoires in COVID-19. Only in-frame clones appear in the TCRdb table, and some are missing; sequencing was by immunoSEQ multiplex PCR. Among 250,000 to 300,000 clones, roughly 90% were seen once, and the ten largest hold less than 2.5%. Sequencing was carried out using peripheral blood. Receptor source: a man between 50 and 59 years old with acute or convalescent COVID-19.

The chain recombines TRBV25-1 with TRBJ2-7; 9 bases agree with TRBD2. Unmatched junction bases numbered 6, after V lost 3 bases and J lost 6 bases. CDR1 and CDR2 (germline): MGHDK, SYGVNS. The CDR3 covers 14 residues. The CDR3 DNA is TGTGCCAGCAGTGATCAGCGGGGGGCGGTCGAGCAGTACTTC. Its protein is CASSDQRGAVEQYF.

The chain is built from TRBV4-1 and TRBJ2-3; D unresolved. V gave up 0 bases and J gave up 7 bases, with 11 bases separating them. Germline V CDR1 and CDR2: MGHRA, YSYEKL. The length of the CDR3 is 14 residues. CDR3 DNA sequence: TGCGCCAGCAGCCAAGAAACGAGAGCGCATACGCAGTATTTT. It is translated as CASSQETRAHTQYF.

The rearrangement links TRBV9 to TRBJ2-2; D remains unclear. Looked up from germline, CDR1 is SGDLS and CDR2 is YYNGEE. V dropped 3 bases and J dropped 4 bases, with 10 bases sitting between them. The CDR3 totals 14 residues. The CDR3 protein is CASSDWSGTGELFF. The CDR3 DNA follows: TGTGCCAGCAGCGACTGGTCGGGCACCGGGGAGCTGTTTTTT. The full variable domain, in which reference TRBV9 and TRBJ2-2 provide the parts outside the CDR3, is DSGVTQTPKHLITATGQRVTLRCSPRSGDLSVYWYQQSLDQGLQFLIQYYNGEERAKGNILERFSAQQFPDLHSELNLSSLELGDSALYFCASSDWSGTGELFFGEGSRLTVL.

This rearrangement joins TRBV21-1 to TRBJ1-2; TRBD1, as called in the table, went unchecked against the DNA. TRBV21-1 is recorded as a pseudogene. This CDR3 is built from 14 residues. CDR3 coding DNA: TGTGCCAGCGGACACAGGGGCCAGGGCCGGGGCTACACCTTC. Its protein is CASGHRGQGRGYTF.

The chain carries TRBV29-1 and TRBJ2-1, with 13 bases that match TRBD2. The CDR3 runs 16 residues. V dropped 7 bases and J dropped 4; count of bases not matched to a gene: 10. Germline CDR1 and CDR2: SQVTM and ANQGSEA. Written as DNA, the CDR3 is TGCAGCGCGCGACTCGGGACTAGCGGGGTTTACAATGAGCAGTTCTTC. It translates to CSARLGTSGVYNEQFF.

This sequence joins TRBV28 and TRBJ1-2; D unresolved. CDR3 length: 15 amino acids. CDR1 and CDR2 from the germline V gene are MDHEN and SYDVKM. Deletions cut 6 bases from V and 0 bases from J, with 14 bases between. CDR3 coding DNA: TGTGCCAGCAGACCCCCGGACTTGACTAACTATGGCTACACCTTC. Protein: CASRPPDLTNYGYTF.

The J gene is TRBJ2-1, the V gene TRBV5-1; D might be TRBD2 (6 bases). The germline gives CDR1 SGHRS, CDR2 YFSETQ. Trimming pared 1 base from V and 0 bases from J, leaving 8 bases between. The CDR3 is 15 amino acids. The CDR3 region is CASSLRESSYNEQFF. The CDR3 DNA sequence: TGCGCCAGCAGCTTGCGGGAGAGCTCCTACAATGAGCAGTTCTTC.

The DNA for the CDR3 is TGTGCCAGCAGCCCCGGGGGGAGCAATCAGCCCCAGCATTTT. Translation gives CASSPGGSNQPQHF. V and J are TRBV9 and TRBJ1-5, with D maybe TRBD1 (5 bases). There are 14 residues in the CDR3. CDR1 and CDR2 from the germline V gene are SGDLS and YYNGEE. V gave up 4 bases and J gave up 1 base, with 9 bases separating them.

This clone has more than one count but fewer than ten. The chain recombines TRBV12-5 with TRBJ1-5; D not resolved. V gave up 7 bases and J gave up 2 bases, with 6 bases separating them. CDR3 length equals 12 residues. CDR1 and CDR2 (germline): LGHNT, FRNRAP. CDR3 coding DNA: TGTGCTAGTGCCCTAGGCAATCAGCCCCAGCATTTT. Protein sequence: CASALGNQPQHF.

The chain combines TRBV18 with TRBJ2-1, with 14 bases lining up with TRBD2. There are 17 residues in the CDR3. CDR1 is KGHSH and CDR2 is LQKENI in the germline V gene. The V gene end was trimmed by 3 bases and the J gene end by 9 bases; junction bases not matched to a gene: 10. CDR3 sequence: CASSPARLAGGLGEQFF. CDR3 sequence (DNA): TGTGCCAGCTCACCCGCGAGACTAGCGGGGGGGCTCGGTGAGCAGTTCTTC.

V is TRBV2 and J is TRBJ1-1, with TRBD1 identical over 7 bases. This CDR3 region has 13 residues. J gave up 1 base and V 7 bases, and 3 bases lay outside the gene matches. The germline gives CDR1 SNHLY, CDR2 FYNNEI. The CDR3 region has the DNA TGTGCCAGCATTCGACAGGGGAACACTGAAGCTTTCTTT. It translates to CASIRQGNTEAFF.